The next 9 T cell receptor beta chains were all read from a single sample in a study of blood T cell repertoires in COVID-19. Measured with immunoSEQ multiplex PCR; TCRdb has only the in-frame clones, and not every one. The table includes over 200,000 clones, 80% to 85% detected once. The sequencing input was peripheral blood. The origin of the receptors is a human donor in a cohort sampled during active COVID-19.

The chain has TRBV6-2 or TRBV6-3 and TRBJ2-2, with 9 bases identical to TRBD1. The V segment lost 4 bases and the J segment 10 bases; nucleotides outside the gene matches: 10. CDR1 and CDR2 from the germline V gene are MNHEY and SVGEGT. The CDR3 loop spans 15 amino acids. The CDR3 sequence: CASSLYGTGFTELFF. Written as DNA, the CDR3 is TGTGCCAGCAGTTTATACGGGACAGGGTTTACGGAGCTGTTTTTT.

This clone was picked up one time. The rearrangement uses TRBV5-5 and TRBJ2-3, with TRBD2 identical over 15 bases. The CDR3 loop spans 19 amino acids. Germline V CDR1 and CDR2: SGHKS, YYEKEE (reference sequence). The V and J ends lost 0 bases and 0 bases, in that order; junction bases with no gene match: 5. DNA of the CDR3: TGTGCCAGCAGCTTGGGGGGGACTAGCGGGAGGTCGAGCACAGATACGCAGTATTTT. Its protein product is CASSLGGTSGRSSTDTQYF. Supplemented by reference TRBV5-5 and TRBJ2-3, the full variable domain reads DAGVTQSPTHLIKTRGQQVTLRCSPISGHKSVSWYQQVLGQGPQFIFQYYEKEERGRGNFPDRFSARQFPNYSSELNVNALLLGDSALYLCASSLGGTSGRSSTDTQYFGPGTRLTVL.

The V gene is TRBV5-1, the J gene TRBJ2-1; 8 nucleotides match TRBD2. Germline V lookup: CDR1 SGHRS, CDR2 YFSETQ. This CDR3 region has 16 residues. V shed 0 bases, J shed 0 bases, and the junction held 2 bases outside the gene matches. The CDR3 DNA is TGCGCCAGCAGCTTGGGGGGGACTAGCTCCTACAATGAGCAGTTCTTC. Translation gives CASSLGGTSSYNEQFF.

As for this clone: A far more abundant clone sits one base away, making this likely a read error. The same CDR3 is also encoded by other DNA sequences in this sample. This sequence joins TRBV7-2 and TRBJ2-7; D is ambiguous. This CDR3 region has 11 residues. The germline V and J ends were trimmed by 5 bases and 3 bases, with 5 bases remaining between them. In germline, CDR1 is SGHTA, CDR2 FQGNSA. As DNA, the CDR3 is TGTGCCAGCAGCCCGTACTACGAGCAGTACTTC. Protein: CASSPYYEQYF.

The chain joins TRBV4-1 to TRBJ2-7, with TRBD2 matching over 9 bases. CDR1 and CDR2 (germline): MGHRA, YSYEKL. J gave up 2 bases and V 2 bases, and 4 bases lay outside the gene matches. CDR3 length: 15 residues. The CDR3 nucleotides read TGCGCCAGCAGCCAAAGCGGCGGGAGGGCCTACGAGCAGTACTTC. Translating gives CASSQSGGRAYEQYF.

The rearrangement uses TRBV20-1 and TRBJ1-1, with TRBD1 as a possible D gene (5 bases). V was trimmed by 3 bases and J by 2 bases, leaving 7 bases between them. The CDR3 is 12 residues long. Germline CDR1 and CDR2: DFQATT and SNEGSKA (reference sequence). The CDR3 is CSASRGNTEAFF. Here the CDR3 DNA reads TGCAGTGCTAGTAGGGGAAACACTGAAGCTTTCTTT.

V is TRBV7-9 and J is TRBJ2-5; 7 nucleotides match TRBD1. J lost 5 bases, V lost 4 bases, and 7 bases had no gene match. The CDR3 contains 14 residues. CDR1 is SEHNR, CDR2 FQNEAQ, per germline (reference sequence). The CDR3: CASSSGQWWETQYF. The CDR3 DNA is TGTGCCAGCAGCTCGGGACAGTGGTGGGAGACCCAGTACTTC.

In nucleotides, the CDR3 is TGTGCCAGCAGCCCGGACTATGGCTACACCTTC. Amino acids: CASSPDYGYTF. The J gene is TRBJ1-2, the V gene TRBV28, with D unclear. The CDR3 covers 11 residues. V was cut by 6 bases and J by 3 bases, with 5 bases left in between. The germline V gene encodes CDR1 MDHEN and CDR2 SYDVKM.

This rearrangement joins TRBV7-8 to TRBJ2-1; possibly TRBD1 for D (6 bases). The CDR3 length is 16 residues. With 5 bases removed from V and 2 bases from J, the gap between germline ends came to 16 bases. The germline V gene encodes CDR1 SGHVS and CDR2 FQNEAQ. The CDR3 region has the DNA TGTGCCAGCAGCCCCGGTGGGGGCGGTACCTACAATGAGCAGTTCTTC. It yields the protein CASSPGGGGTYNEQFF.